A single sample is the source of the 21 T cell receptor beta chains below, sequenced in a study of T cells after yellow fever vaccination. Via MiXCR, TCRdb re-called the 5' RACE reads, giving one row per CDR3 protein. In the table there are more than 95,000 distinct CDR3 sequences, roughly 9% of which are singletons. This material consisted of CD8+ T cells sorted from PBMCs, taken on the day of the yellow fever booster vaccination. The receptors were sampled from a young man who received the YFV17D yellow fever vaccine.

This rearrangement joins TRBV28 to TRBJ1-2, with D possibly TRBD1 on 6 matching bases. The CDR3 has 14 residues. Germline lookup yields CDR1 MDHEN and CDR2 SYDVKM. V gave up 6 bases and J gave up 4 bases, with 15 bases separating them. CDR3 sequence reads: CASSQGPPFYGYTF. CDR3 DNA sequence: TGTGCCAGCAGCCAGGGGCCCCCGTTCTATGGCTACACCTTC.

The chain uses TRBV6-6 and TRBJ2-1; 11 bases align to TRBD2. Germline CDR1 and CDR2: MNHNY and SVGAGI (reference sequence). Losses at the gene ends were 5 bases for V and 6 bases for J; bases not matched to a gene: 6. This CDR3 comprises 15 residues. The CDR3: CASSPPTSGGNEQFF. CDR3 sequence (DNA): TGTGCCAGCAGTCCCCCCACTAGCGGGGGCAATGAGCAGTTCTTC.

This clonotype was seen more than once but under ten times. The chain employs TRBV6-2 or TRBV6-3 and TRBJ1-1, with D possibly TRBD1 on 5 matching bases. Trimming shortened V by 9 bases and J by 2 bases, and 22 bases separated the two germline ends. Germline CDR1 and CDR2: MNHEY and SVGEGT. This CDR3 has 16 amino acids. For the CDR3, the DNA is TGTGCCAGTACAGGCGGGGCCCTGGCGATCAACACTGAAGCTTTCTTT. Translation gives CASTGGALAINTEAFF.

A few counts support this clonotype. The chain employs TRBV5-4 and TRBJ2-1; D may correspond to TRBD1 or TRBD2 (5 bases each). The V end was cut by 9 bases, the J end by 3 bases, with 25 bases between. Germline assignment: CDR1 SGHNT and CDR2 YYREEE (reference sequence). This CDR3 has 17 residues. CDR3 in DNA: TGTGCCACCAGAGGGAGTTATAGGGGCTTGGACTACAATGAGCAGTTCTTC. This translates into CATRGSYRGLDYNEQFF.

This clonotype occurred a few times. The chain employs TRBV7-6 and TRBJ1-4, with TRBD1 identical over 8 bases. Germline assignment: CDR1 SGHVS and CDR2 FNYEAQ. The CDR3 length is 14 residues. V lost 5 bases and J lost 7; bases outside the gene matches: 6. The CDR3 sequence: CASSPGGEGEKLFF. The CDR3 region has the DNA TGTGCCAGCAGCCCAGGGGGCGAAGGTGAAAAACTGTTTTTT. The full variable domain, with the rest looked up from reference TRBV7-6 and TRBJ1-4, is GAGVSQSPRYKVTKRGQDVALRCDPISGHVSLYWYRQALGQGPEFLTYFNYEAQQDKSGLPNDRFSAERPEGSISTLTIQRTEQRDSAMYRCASSPGGEGEKLFFGSGTQLSVL.

This clonotype was seen at least ten times. The chain has TRBV20-1 and TRBJ2-3, with 7 bases fitting TRBD2. The CDR3 is 10 amino acids. Germline V CDR1 and CDR2: DFQATT, SNEGSKA (reference sequence). The CDR3 loop is CGGVTDTQYF. The CDR3 DNA reads as TGCGGGGGGGTTACAGATACGCAGTATTTT.

This clonotype was recorded many times. The CDR3 sequence: CASSDKGYSNYGYTF. The CDR3, as DNA: TGCGCCAGCAGCGATAAGGGCTACTCTAACTATGGCTACACCTTC. The chain joins TRBV4-3 to TRBJ1-2; D not certain. Trimming took off 5 bases at V and 0 bases at J, with 13 bases between the two ends. CDR3 length: 15 amino acids. Germline CDR1 reads LGHNA; CDR2 reads YSLEER.

This clonotype was seen at least ten times. The V gene is TRBV4-3, the J gene TRBJ2-7, with D tentatively TRBD2 (5 bases). From germline, CDR1 is LGHNA and CDR2 YSLEER. The V end lost 2 bases, the J end lost 0 bases, and 20 bases lay between the germline ends. The length of the CDR3 is 18 residues. The CDR3 nucleotides are TGCGCCAGCAGCCAAAGGCCGGGATTGTACTGGAGCTCCTACGAGCAGTACTTC. Residues: CASSQRPGLYWSSYEQYF.

This clonotype turned up a few times. This chain links TRBV7-9 with TRBJ2-5, with D possibly called TRBD1 or TRBD2 (5 bases each). V gave up 1 base and J gave up 2 bases, with 17 bases separating them. There are 17 residues in the CDR3. Germline V lookup: CDR1 SEHNR, CDR2 FQNEAQ (reference sequence). In DNA form, the CDR3 reads TGTGCCAGCAGCTTAGGACGGTGGGGGTTATCTCAAGAGACCCAGTACTTC. As protein: CASSLGRWGLSQETQYF.

This clonotype was recorded a few times. The chain combines TRBV5-1 with TRBJ2-3; 13 bases are shared with TRBD2. The germline V gene encodes CDR1 SGHRS and CDR2 YFSETQ. V was clipped by 4 bases and J by 6 bases; unmatched bases: 11. The length of the CDR3 is 17 residues. CDR3 bases: TGCGCCAGCAGCCTCAGAGGGACTAGCGGGGTTGCGGATACGCAGTATTTT. It is translated as CASSLRGTSGVADTQYF.

The rearrangement links TRBV13 to TRBJ2-7, with 12 bases that match TRBD1. The germline gives CDR1 PRHDT, CDR2 FYEKMQ (reference sequence). J was trimmed by 5 bases and V by 5 bases; bases with no gene match: 4. There are 14 residues in the CDR3. CDR3 sequence: CASSPGTGGDEQYF. The CDR3 coding sequence is TGTGCCAGCAGCCCCGGGACAGGGGGCGACGAGCAGTACTTC.

The rearrangement joins TRBV27 to TRBJ1-4, with a weak D call TRBD1 (5 bases). This CDR3 has 14 residues. CDR1 MNHEY and CDR2 SMNVEV come from the germline V gene (reference sequence). V lost 6 bases, J lost 8 bases, and 16 bases lay in between. CDR3 loop: CASSTGVKEEKLFF. CDR3 DNA sequence: TGTGCCAGCAGCACAGGTGTCAAGGAGGAAAAACTGTTTTTT.

This clonotype has more than one count but fewer than ten. The V and J genes are TRBV7-9 and TRBJ2-2; D uncertain. There are 15 residues in the CDR3. The germline V gene has CDR1 SEHNR and CDR2 FQNEAQ (reference sequence). Trimming shortened V by 5 bases and J by 1 base, and 11 bases separated the two germline ends. The chain's CDR3 is CASSVTVLNTGELFF. CDR3 coding DNA: TGTGCCAGCAGCGTTACAGTGTTGAACACCGGGGAGCTGTTTTTT.

This clonotype appeared a few times. This chain links TRBV13 with TRBJ2-2; TRBD2 is a possible D gene (6 bases). Trimming stripped 3 bases from V and 1 base from J, with 9 bases between. CDR3 length equals 15 residues. CDR1 and CDR2 (germline): PRHDT, FYEKMQ (reference sequence). CDR3 in amino acids: CASSLAGMNTGELFF. Here the CDR3 DNA reads TGTGCCAGCAGCTTGGCGGGGATGAACACCGGGGAGCTGTTTTTT.

This clonotype was counted a few times. The rearrangement uses TRBV7-8 and TRBJ2-7, with D possibly TRBD1 on 5 matching bases. Germline V gene data show CDR1 as SGHVS and CDR2 as FQNEAQ. CDR3 length: 13 amino acids. V was pared by 5 bases and J by 2 bases, with 10 bases between. CDR3 residues: CASSISRAYEQYF. The CDR3 DNA is TGTGCCAGCAGCATAAGCAGGGCCTACGAGCAGTACTTC.

This clonotype occurred a few times. J is TRBJ2-2 and V is TRBV7-9, with a tentative D call TRBD1 (5 bases). This CDR3 has 15 amino acids. CDR1 and CDR2 (germline): SEHNR, FQNEAQ (reference sequence). V was clipped by 8 bases and J by 4 bases, with 17 bases between them. In DNA, the CDR3 is TGTGCCAGCTCAACCCCAGGGCGAAGCACCGGGGAGCTGTTTTTT. It is translated as CASSTPGRSTGELFF.

This clonotype was counted a few times. The chain is built from TRBV6-1 and TRBJ2-3; D gene ambiguous. Germline V lookup: CDR1 MNHNS, CDR2 SASEGT. This CDR3 is 12 amino acids long. Trimming removed 8 bases from V and 0 bases from J, with 6 bases in between. The CDR3 here is CASQVSTDTQYF. The CDR3 bases are TGTGCCAGCCAAGTGAGCACAGATACGCAGTATTTT.

This clonotype was seen a few times. The V gene is TRBV4-1, the J gene TRBJ2-7; the D call may be TRBD1 or TRBD2 (5 bases each). Germline V gene data show CDR1 as MGHRA and CDR2 as YSYEKL. V lost 0 bases to trimming and J lost 0 bases, with 21 bases between them. The CDR3 sequence is 19 residues long. CDR3 sequence reads: CASSQDGAPGFYSSYEQYF. CDR3 coding DNA: TGCGCCAGCAGCCAAGATGGGGCTCCGGGATTCTATAGCTCCTACGAGCAGTACTTC.

The sample holds a few counts of this clonotype. The chain uses TRBV2 and TRBJ2-3, with D maybe TRBD1 (6 bases). The CDR3 spans 16 residues. V was trimmed by 8 bases and J by 1 base, leaving 19 bases between them. Germline V gene sequence: CDR1 SNHLY, CDR2 FYNNEI. The CDR3 DNA sequence: TGTGCCAGCGTGTGGGACACCAATGCGGGCACAGATACGCAGTATTTT. Translating gives CASVWDTNAGTDTQYF.

The chain links TRBV3-1 to TRBJ2-1, with 7 positions matching TRBD2. This CDR3 contains 14 residues. Germline V gene data show CDR1 as LGHDT and CDR2 as YNNKEL (reference sequence). The J segment lost 3 bases and the V segment lost 2 bases, leaving 1 base of the junction unmatched. The CDR3 DNA follows: TGTGCCAGCAGCCAAAGGACTAGCTACAATGAGCAGTTCTTC. Translation gives CASSQRTSYNEQFF.

This clonotype was seen a handful of times. The chain couples TRBV4-3 to TRBJ1-5; D is unclear. The CDR3 is made up of 13 amino acids. The ends were cut back, 5 bases at V and 4 bases at J, with 9 bases in the middle. Germline loops: CDR1 LGHNA, CDR2 YSLEER. The CDR3 sequence is CASSNTGNQPQHF. The CDR3 nucleotides are TGCGCCAGCAGCAACACGGGAAATCAGCCCCAGCATTTT.